The text below deals with one T cell receptor (beta chain). Its antigen remains unknown. The CDR3 is 17 amino acids. The germline V and J ends were trimmed by 8 bases and 0 bases, with 20 bases remaining between them. The germline gives CDR1 SGHTA, CDR2 FQGNSA. The data stem from a study of T cell responses to AZD1222 COVID-19 vaccine. Pooled samples include second doses given at about 4 or 12 weeks. Libraries were prepared by immunoSEQ multiplex PCR; TCRdb keeps only in-frame clonotypes and omits some of them. The table lists 160,000 or so clones, about 92% of them singletons, with approximately 0.98% in the top ten. Study outcomes and limitations: Baseline serology detected seropositivity in only six AZD1222 recipients. The sample set comprised mostly white British donors with more females, and clonal diversity was possibly underestimated.

Source: peripheral blood, taken 28 days after the second AZD1222 dose. The chain uses TRBV7-2 and TRBJ1-3; TRBD1 might be the D (5 bases). The receptor's source is an adult who received the AZD1222 COVID-19 vaccine. CDR3: CASGLVGVSPSGNTIYF. CDR3 sequence (DNA): TGTGCCAGCGGCCTCGTAGGGGTTAGTCCCTCTGGAAACACCATATATTTT. Variable domain in full (rest from reference TRBV7-2 and TRBJ1-3): GAGVSQSPSNKVTEKGKDVELRCDPISGHTALYWYRQSLGQGLEFLIYFQGNSAPDKSGLPSDRFSAERTGGSVSTLTIQRTQQEDSAVYLCASGLVGVSPSGNTIYFGEGSWLTVV.